This TCR beta chain emerged from a study of technical replicates of blood from a few donors. The germline gives CDR1 MNHEY, CDR2 SVGAGI. Between the trimmed V and J ends, which lost 2 bases and 4 bases, there was a span of 11 bases. The length of the CDR3 is 15 residues. The method was immunoSEQ multiplex PCR; TCRdb's version includes in-frame clones alone and lacks a portion of them. Among about 85,000 clones listed, around 94% were seen once. Sequencing used T cells isolated from PBMCs. This TCR came from a human donor in good health. The chain couples TRBV6-5 to TRBJ2-2, with D perhaps TRBD1 (5 bases). For the CDR3, the DNA is TGTGCCAGCAGTTACGGGCAGGGTGTCACCGGGGAGCTGTTTTTT. This encodes CASSYGQGVTGELFF.